The sequence of this T cell receptor beta chain was determined in a study of CD8 T cells in ankylosing spondylitis. Study-wide findings and caveats: Ankylosing spondylitis blood appeared to carry a characteristic TCR beta motif of roughly 8 highly homologous variants.

TCRdb analysed the 5' RACE reads with MiXCR anew, one entry per CDR3 protein. The sample includes 200,000 to 250,000 distinct CDR3 sequences, around 16% of them seen just once. This clonotype has just a few counts. Its antigen is as yet unknown. Germline values: CDR1 MNHEY, CDR2 SMNVEV (reference sequence). The length of the CDR3 is 16 residues. Trimming took off 8 bases at V and 6 bases at J, with 26 bases between the two ends. This chain uses TRBV27 with TRBJ2-7; D unresolved. Sequencing was carried out using blood, either unsorted or a sorted T cell fraction (not recorded which). The sequence derives from a male donor with ankylosing spondylitis. The CDR3 is CASGPLDLDRPLEQYF. The CDR3 bases are TGTGCCAGCGGGCCTTTAGACTTGGACCGCCCTCTCGAGCAGTACTTC.